Listed below are T cell receptor beta chains from one sample, sequenced in a study of CD4 T cells in relation to SARS-CoV-2 and coronaviruses. Data came from immunoSEQ multiplex PCR; TCRdb stores just in-frame clones and leaves some out. Here the sample spans under 65,000 clones, 80% to 90% being singletons. The sample consisted of memory CD4+ T cells from PBMCs. These receptors all stem from a human donor in good health. Each CDR3 is given with its conserved first and last residue. A D gene is named only where the DNA matches it firmly. Size is omitted from some rows. Given values are once, few, many or a class for expanded clones.

D: NA
V: TRBV7-6
J: TRBJ2-1
size: NA
DNA: TGTGCCAGCAGCTTAAAGGGTAATGAGCAGTTCTTC
CDR3: CASSLKGNEQFF

D: NA
V: TRBV3-1/TRBV3-2
J: TRBJ2-7
size: NA
DNA: TGTGCCAGCAGCCATCGTACTGACTTTACCTACGAGCAGTACTTC
CDR3: CASSHRTDFTYEQYF

D: NA
V: TRBV3-1/TRBV3-2
J: TRBJ1-1
size: NA
DNA: TGTGCCAGCAGCCCCCGGGGGTCGGTCACTGAAGCTTTCTTT
CDR3: CASSPRGSVTEAFF

D: NA
V: TRBV5-4
J: TRBJ1-2
size: NA
DNA: TGTGCCAGCAGCTTGGCCGCATCGCGCACCTTC
CDR3: CASSLAASRTF

D: NA
V: TRBV5-1
J: TRBJ1-2
size: NA
DNA: TGCGCCAGCAGCTTAGACGGAGCTAACTATGGCTACACCTTC
CDR3: CASSLDGANYGYTF

D: NA
V: TRBV6-5
J: TRBJ1-5
size: NA
DNA: TGTGCCAGCACCGAACGGTGGCAGGGAAATCAGCCCCAGCATTTT
CDR3: CASTERWQGNQPQHF

D: TRBD2
V: TRBV5-4
J: TRBJ2-1
size: once
DNA: TGTGCCAGCAGCTTGACGGGAGGGCGAAGGAATGAGCAGTTCTTC
CDR3: CASSLTGGRRNEQFF

D: NA
V: TRBV6-1
J: TRBJ1-2
size: NA
DNA: TGTGCCAGCAGTGAAGGGGGCCGTAACTATGGCTACACCTTC
CDR3: CASSEGGRNYGYTF

D: NA
V: TRBV5-1
J: TRBJ1-6
size: few
DNA: TGCGCCAGCATGCGAAGCGGCGATAATTCACCCCTCCACTTT
CDR3: CASMRSGDNSPLHF

D: TRBD1
V: TRBV2
J: TRBJ2-2
size: once
DNA: TGTGCCAGCAGTTGGGACAGGGGGCGCACCGGGGAGCTGTTTTTT
CDR3: CASSWDRGRTGELFF

D: NA
V: TRBV11-1
J: TRBJ2-1
size: NA
DNA: TGTGCCAGCAGCTTTGAGGGGAGCTCCTACAATGAGCAGTTCTTC
CDR3: CASSFEGSSYNEQFF

D: NA
V: TRBV7-8
J: TRBJ2-7
size: NA
DNA: TGTGCCAGCAGCTTAGACAAATACGAGCAGTACTTC
CDR3: CASSLDKYEQYF

D: NA
V: TRBV12-3/TRBV12-4
J: TRBJ2-1
size: NA
DNA: TGTGCCAATCAAAGAGAGGACAATGAGCAGTTCTTC
CDR3: CANQREDNEQFF

D: TRBD1
V: TRBV30
J: TRBJ1-5
size: NA
DNA: TGTGCCTGGAGTAACAGGGACAGGTTGAGCTATAGCAATCAGCCCCAGCATTTT
CDR3: CAWSNRDRLSYSNQPQHF

D: TRBD1
V: TRBV5-4
J: TRBJ1-6
size: NA
DNA: TGTGCCAGCAGCTTGACAGGGGCAAATTCACCCCTCCACTTT
CDR3: CASSLTGANSPLHF

D: TRBD2
V: TRBV6-5
J: TRBJ2-1
size: NA
DNA: TGTGCCAGCAGTTTGACTAGCGGAGTCTACAATGAGCAGTTCTTC
CDR3: CASSLTSGVYNEQFF

D: TRBD2
V: TRBV7-9
J: TRBJ2-5
size: NA
DNA: TGTGCCAGCAGCTTGACTAGCGGGAGTGGAGAGACCCAGTACTTC
CDR3: CASSLTSGSGETQYF

D: NA
V: TRBV2
J: TRBJ2-3
size: NA
DNA: TGTGCCAGCAGTGAATCTTTGATCACAGATACGCAGTATTTT
CDR3: CASSESLITDTQYF

D: NA
V: TRBV9
J: TRBJ2-3
size: NA
DNA: TGTGCCAGCAGCCCCTTACTCACCACAGATACGCAGTATTTT
CDR3: CASSPLLTTDTQYF

D: TRBD1
V: TRBV24-1
J: TRBJ1-5
size: NA
DNA: TGTGCCACCAGTGACAGGGGGAGTCAGCCCCAGCATTTT
CDR3: CATSDRGSQPQHF

D: NA
V: TRBV28
J: TRBJ1-2
size: NA
DNA: TGTGCCACCAACCGGGGGGCGCAAGGCTATGGCTACACCTTC
CDR3: CATNRGAQGYGYTF

D: NA
V: TRBV4-1
J: TRBJ2-1
size: NA
DNA: TGCGCCAGCAGCCAAGTAGCACAGACTGGGGATGAGCAGTTCTTC
CDR3: CASSQVAQTGDEQFF

D: NA
V: TRBV28
J: TRBJ2-1
size: once
DNA: TGTGCCAGCCTCAGCTTCAATGAGCAGTTCTTC
CDR3: CASLSFNEQFF

D: TRBD2
V: TRBV10-2
J: TRBJ2-1
size: NA
DNA: TGCGCCAGCAACCCCAGGGCGGGAGGGCCGTCCTACAATGAGCAGTTCTTC
CDR3: CASNPRAGGPSYNEQFF

D: TRBD2
V: TRBV20-1
J: TRBJ2-7
size: NA
DNA: TGCAGTGCTAGTCTCCCCAGCGGGGTCTCCTACGAGCAGTACTTC
CDR3: CSASLPSGVSYEQYF

D: NA
V: TRBV4-1
J: TRBJ1-2
size: NA
DNA: TGCGCCAGCACGAGCTCGGTAGGACACTATGGCTACACCTTC
CDR3: CASTSSVGHYGYTF

D: NA
V: TRBV21-1
J: TRBJ2-7
size: few
DNA: TGTGCCAGCAGCAAAATCCTAGGGACCCGGGGTGACGGCGAGCAGTACTTC
CDR3: CASSKILGTRGDGEQYF

D: TRBD1
V: TRBV27
J: TRBJ2-7
size: NA
DNA: TGTGCCAGCAGTTTATCGGGGACAGGGCCCTACGAGCAGTACTTC
CDR3: CASSLSGTGPYEQYF

D: TRBD2
V: TRBV5-1
J: TRBJ2-2
size: few
DNA: TGCGCCAGCAGCAGGGGGACTAGCGGGAACGTGATCGGCGGGGAGCTGTTTTTT
CDR3: CASSRGTSGNVIGGELFF

D: TRBD2
V: TRBV20-1
J: TRBJ2-1
size: once
DNA: TGCAGTGCTAGTATCCTAGCGGGAGGGCATGACTACAATGAGCAGTTCTTC
CDR3: CSASILAGGHDYNEQFF

D: NA
V: TRBV19
J: TRBJ2-2
size: NA
DNA: TGTGCCAGTAGTACCCGGGACCGCTACACCGGGGAGCTGTTTTTT
CDR3: CASSTRDRYTGELFF

D: NA
V: TRBV15
J: TRBJ2-5
size: once
DNA: TGTGCCACCAGCAGAGGAGCGGTCAGCCAAGAGACCCAGTACTTC
CDR3: CATSRGAVSQETQYF

D: NA
V: TRBV9
J: TRBJ2-6
size: NA
DNA: TGTGCCAGCAGCACCTCACAGGGCCGGGGAACCCTCTCTGGGGCCAACGTCCTGACTTTC
CDR3: CASSTSQGRGTLSGANVLTF

D: NA
V: TRBV10-3
J: TRBJ2-7
size: NA
DNA: TGTGCCATCAGTGAGAGCAGAGAGCAGTACTTC
CDR3: CAISESREQYF

D: TRBD2
V: TRBV10-3
J: TRBJ2-3
size: NA
DNA: TGTGCCATCAAGATACATCCGGGACTAGCGGGAGCGGCAGATACGCAGTATTTT
CDR3: CAIKIHPGLAGAADTQYF

D: TRBD2
V: TRBV7-2
J: TRBJ2-1
size: NA
DNA: TGTGCCAGCAGCTTAGCGCTGCGGACTAGCGGGAACGTTATTGAGCACGAGCAGTTCTTC
CDR3: CASSLALRTSGNVIEHEQFF

D: NA
V: TRBV12-3/TRBV12-4
J: TRBJ2-2
size: NA
DNA: TGTGCCAGCAGAGGCGGTTCTGGGGAGCTGTTTTTT
CDR3: CASRGGSGELFF

D: NA
V: TRBV4-2
J: TRBJ2-2
size: NA
DNA: TGTGCCAGCAGCCAAGATCGACTACGCGGGGAGCTGTTTTTT
CDR3: CASSQDRLRGELFF

D: NA
V: TRBV11-2
J: TRBJ2-7
size: NA
DNA: TGTGCCAGCAGCTTAGGGGGTTGGGGGGCTGGATCCTACGAGCAGTACTTC
CDR3: CASSLGGWGAGSYEQYF

D: TRBD1
V: TRBV9
J: TRBJ2-3
size: NA
DNA: TGTGCCAGCAGCCCACATTCCGGGACAGGGGGCACAGATACGCAGTATTTT
CDR3: CASSPHSGTGGTDTQYF

D: NA
V: TRBV30
J: TRBJ2-5
size: NA
DNA: TGTGCCTGGAGTGTCTCGGAGACCCAGTACTTC
CDR3: CAWSVSETQYF

D: TRBD1
V: TRBV4-1
J: TRBJ1-1
size: few
DNA: TGCGCCAGCAGACGACAGGGGGCAGGCACTGAAGCTTTCTTT
CDR3: CASRRQGAGTEAFF

D: NA
V: TRBV5-1
J: TRBJ2-7
size: NA
DNA: TGCGCCAGCAGCTTCGGGACTCCGGGAATGGGCGAGCAGTACTTC
CDR3: CASSFGTPGMGEQYF

D: TRBD1
V: TRBV3-1/TRBV3-2
J: TRBJ1-5
size: NA
DNA: TGTGCCAGCAGCCGGGGACAGACTGGGTATCAGCCCCAGCATTTT
CDR3: CASSRGQTGYQPQHF

D: TRBD1
V: TRBV6-5
J: TRBJ1-5
size: NA
DNA: TGTGCCAGCAGGACAGGGATTGAAGGCAATCAGCCCCAGCATTTT
CDR3: CASRTGIEGNQPQHF

D: NA
V: TRBV19
J: TRBJ1-3
size: medium-sized
DNA: TGTGCCAGTAGTATGTCCGTCTCTGGAAACACCATATATTTT
CDR3: CASSMSVSGNTIYF

D: NA
V: TRBV23-1
J: TRBJ1-1
size: NA
DNA: TGCGCCAGCAGTCAATCAATACTCGGGGGGTGGTGGGACACTGAAGCTTTCTTT
CDR3: CASSQSILGGWWDTEAFF

D: NA
V: TRBV7-3
J: TRBJ2-1
size: NA
DNA: TGTGCCAGCAGCCAACCGAACAATGAGCAGTTCTTC
CDR3: CASSQPNNEQFF

D: TRBD2
V: TRBV27
J: TRBJ2-1
size: NA
DNA: TGTGCCAGCAGTCGAGCCGGGACTAGCGGGCGCAATGAGCAGTTCTTC
CDR3: CASSRAGTSGRNEQFF

D: NA
V: TRBV19
J: TRBJ1-6
size: few
DNA: TGTGCCAGTACCGTTTCCCCGGACACCCCTAATTCACCCCTCCACTTT
CDR3: CASTVSPDTPNSPLHF

D: NA
V: TRBV18
J: TRBJ2-3
size: NA
DNA: TGTGCCAGCTCACCACTGGAAGGGGGAGATACGCAGTATTTT
CDR3: CASSPLEGGDTQYF

D: TRBD2
V: TRBV10-3
J: TRBJ2-7
size: once
DNA: TGTGCCATCAGTGCCTCGACGGGGGGTGAGCAGTACTTC
CDR3: CAISASTGGEQYF

D: TRBD1
V: TRBV12-3/TRBV12-4
J: TRBJ1-1
size: NA
DNA: TGTGCCAGCAGGGTCGACAGGGGCACTGAAGCTTTCTTT
CDR3: CASRVDRGTEAFF

D: TRBD2
V: TRBV7-2
J: TRBJ2-2
size: few
DNA: TGTGCCAGCAGCTTCGAGGGACTAGGGGACACCGGGGAGCTGTTTTTT
CDR3: CASSFEGLGDTGELFF

D: NA
V: TRBV7-9
J: TRBJ2-5
size: NA
DNA: TGTGCCAGCAGCCGTAGTCCAGGGCCGCAAGAGACCCAGTACTTC
CDR3: CASSRSPGPQETQYF